Following are 13 T cell receptor beta chains from one sample sequenced in a study of shared clonotypes between healthy human individuals. Assay used: immunoSEQ multiplex PCR; TCRdb lists only in-frame clones, some missing. The sample records over a million clones, about 80% being singletons. Sequencing was carried out using memory CD4+ T cells from PBMCs. The subset: CD45RA-negative fraction. The receptor source for this set is a young man in good health. Some clones in this sample may be carry-over from other donors' samples.

The V and J genes are TRBV5-1 and TRBJ1-4; D is ambiguous. V lost 0 bases to trimming and J lost 7 bases, with 16 bases between them. This CDR3 has 16 residues. Germline V gives CDR1 SGHRS, CDR2 YFSETQ. The DNA for the CDR3 is TGCGCCAGCAGCTTGGACGCGGGCGGACCAGCTGAAAAACTGTTTTTT. The encoded protein is CASSLDAGGPAEKLFF.

The chain has TRBV18 and TRBJ1-4; 7 bases are a match to TRBD1. Germline V lookup: CDR1 KGHSH, CDR2 LQKENI. The length of the CDR3 is 13 residues. V shed 6 bases, J shed 5 bases, and the junction held 3 bases outside the gene matches. The CDR3 spells CASSLGQNEKLFF. CDR3 bases: TGTGCCAGCTCCCTGGGACAGAATGAAAAACTGTTTTTT.

There are a few counts of this clone. This CDR3 is also generated by other DNA sequences in the sample. The chain joins TRBV4-2 to TRBJ1-1; D is unclear. Germline-derived CDR1 and CDR2 are LGHNA and YNFKEQ. This CDR3 has 14 residues. Trimming stripped 0 bases from V and 1 base from J, with 6 bases between. For the CDR3, the DNA is TGTGCCAGCAGCCAAGATACAGCGAACACTGAAGCTTTCTTT. Protein product: CASSQDTANTEAFF.

The J gene is TRBJ1-2, the V gene TRBV5-1; unclear D gene. The CDR3 totals 14 residues. Trimming took 6 bases from V and 7 from J, leaving 19 bases between them. Germline V gene lookup returns CDR1 SGHRS and CDR2 YFSETQ. As DNA, the CDR3 is TGCGCCAGCAACCTGGGCGGCGATAAAGGTGGCTACACCTTC. This translates into CASNLGGDKGGYTF.

This clone was seen just once. The J gene is TRBJ2-3, the V gene TRBV5-6, with TRBD2 identical over 7 bases. J lost 1 base, V lost 4 bases, and 9 bases had no gene match. Germline values: CDR1 SGHDT, CDR2 YYEEEE. The CDR3 extends over 16 amino acids. CDR3: CASSKVTSVGTDTQYF. CDR3 bases: TGTGCCAGCAGCAAAGTTACTAGCGTTGGCACAGATACGCAGTATTTT.

About this clone itself: A read error likely explains this, since a far larger clone differs by one base. The CDR3, as DNA: TGTGCCAGCAGCGTGGACAGGGGGAATGAAAAACTGTTTTTT. Translation gives CASSVDRGNEKLFF. The chain uses TRBV9 and TRBJ1-4, with 10 bases that match TRBD1. There are 14 residues in the CDR3. Germline V CDR1 and CDR2: SGDLS, YYNGEE. V was clipped by 2 bases and J by 5 bases; unmatched bases: 0.

The V call is TRBV4-1, the J call TRBJ2-1, with D perhaps TRBD1 or TRBD2 (5 bases each). Looked up from germline, CDR1 is MGHRA and CDR2 is YSYEKL. The CDR3 is 13 amino acids. Trimming took 4 bases from V and 8 from J, leaving 12 bases between them. CDR3 nucleotide sequence: TGCGCCAGCAGCCCCGTTTGGGACGATGAGCAGTTCTTC. This translates into CASSPVWDDEQFF.

This rearrangement joins TRBV28 to TRBJ1-1; 8 nucleotides align to TRBD1. The CDR3 sequence is 14 residues long. V lost 5 bases, J lost 4 bases, and 6 bases stayed unmatched. Germline V gives CDR1 MDHEN, CDR2 SYDVKM. DNA of the CDR3: TGTGCCAGCAGTATAACAGGGGGGATCACTGAAGCTTTCTTT. Amino acids: CASSITGGITEAFF.

The chain employs TRBV5-4 and TRBJ2-1; 8 bases map to TRBD2. V lost 6 bases, J lost 6 bases, and 14 bases stayed unmatched. This CDR3 region has 16 residues. Looked up from germline, CDR1 is SGHNT and CDR2 is YYREEE (reference sequence). This CDR3 reads CASTPGGRRSFNEQFF. The CDR3 region has the DNA TGTGCCAGCACCCCGGGCGGGAGGCGCAGTTTCAATGAGCAGTTCTTC.

V is TRBV27 and J is TRBJ2-7, with 10 bases aligning to TRBD2. After removal of 0 bases from V and 0 bases from J, the junction contained 5 bases not matched to a gene. This CDR3 region has 17 residues. The V gene's germline CDR1 is MNHEY and CDR2 SMNVEV (reference sequence). The CDR3 DNA reads TGTGCCAGCAGTTTATCAAGACCTAGCGGGAGCTCCTACGAGCAGTACTTC. Its translation is CASSLSRPSGSSYEQYF.

The chain links TRBV19 to TRBJ1-5; 7 nucleotides match TRBD1. This CDR3 comprises 17 residues. Germline V lookup: CDR1 LNHDA, CDR2 SQIVND (reference sequence). V dropped 6 bases and J dropped 5; count of bases not matched to a gene: 16. The DNA for the CDR3 is TGTGCCAGTAGGAAAAACAGGGGACGACCCGTCGATCAGCCCCAGCATTTT. This gives the protein CASRKNRGRPVDQPQHF.

The V call is TRBV19, the J call TRBJ1-2; D unresolved. The CDR3 has 14 residues. Germline assignment: CDR1 LNHDA and CDR2 SQIVND (reference sequence). V lost 5 bases, J lost 8 bases, and 18 bases lay in between. The CDR3 region has the DNA TGTGCCAGTAGTCCTAAGGGCCCCTCGGTGGGCTACACCTTC. Its protein product is CASSPKGPSVGYTF.

This rearrangement joins TRBV5-1 to TRBJ1-1, with 10 bases matching TRBD1. From germline, CDR1 is SGHRS and CDR2 YFSETQ. V was pared by 4 bases and J by 6 bases, with 3 bases of the junction left unmatched. This CDR3 is 13 amino acids long. In DNA, the CDR3 is TGCGCCAGCAGCGCTGGACAGGGGGCTGAAGCTTTCTTT. Amino acid sequence: CASSAGQGAEAFF.